The 24 T cell receptor beta chains presented below share a single source sample, sequenced in a study of T cells after yellow fever vaccination. TCRdb reprocessed the 5' RACE reads with MiXCR, giving one entry per CDR3 protein. The sample holds 450,000 to 650,000 distinct CDR3 sequences, around an eighth seen once. The sample in question was PBMCs, obtained on the day of the yellow fever booster vaccination. The origin of the receptors is a man aged 30-40 years who received the YFV17D yellow fever vaccine.

This chain uses TRBV28 with TRBJ2-1; D is ambiguous. The CDR3 length is 13 residues. Germline values: CDR1 MDHEN, CDR2 SYDVKM. Trimming removed 6 bases from V and 2 bases from J, with 8 bases in between. CDR3 region: CASRLDPYNEQFF. Written as DNA, the CDR3 is TGTGCCAGCAGATTGGACCCCTACAATGAGCAGTTCTTC.

This rearrangement joins TRBV28 to TRBJ2-1, with D possibly matching TRBD2 (5 bases). V was trimmed by 6 bases and J by 10 bases, leaving 10 bases between them. The germline gives CDR1 MDHEN, CDR2 SYDVKM. The CDR3 has 11 residues. The CDR3 spells CASSGIEEQFF. Here the CDR3 DNA reads TGTGCCAGCAGCGGGATTGAGGAGCAGTTCTTC.

The rearrangement joins TRBV7-7 to TRBJ2-5, with D uncertain. The V end lost 5 bases, the J end lost 2 bases, and 15 bases lay between the germline ends. The CDR3 spans 15 residues. Germline CDR1 is SSHAT and CDR2 is FNYEAQ (reference sequence). Here the CDR3 DNA reads TGTGCCAGCAGCGAGTACGGAACCTTGCAAGAGACCCAGTACTTC. This translates into CASSEYGTLQETQYF. The full variable domain, rest sourced from reference TRBV7-7 and TRBJ2-5, is GAGVSQSPRYKVTKRGQDVTLRCDPISSHATLYWYQQALGQGPEFLTYFNYEAQPDKSGLPSDRFSAERPEGSISTLTIQRTEQRDSAMYRCASSEYGTLQETQYFGPGTRLLVL.

The chain recombines TRBV20-1 with TRBJ2-7, with 11 bases identical to TRBD2. The CDR3 totals 14 residues. The germline gives CDR1 DFQATT, CDR2 SNEGSKA (reference sequence). The V segment lost 4 bases and the J segment 3 bases; nucleotides outside the gene matches: 5. DNA for the CDR3: TGCAGTGCTATCTCCGGGACTAGCGGCTACGAGCAGTACTTC. Protein: CSAISGTSGYEQYF.

This clonotype appeared a few times. The chain couples TRBV7-3 to TRBJ2-1; D is unresolved. Germline V gives CDR1 SGHTA, CDR2 FQGTGA. The CDR3 spans 16 residues. The V end lost 3 bases, the J end lost 0 bases, and 12 bases lay between the germline ends. CDR3 DNA: TGTGCCAGCAGCTTGTCCCCAGACCACTCCTACAATGAGCAGTTCTTC. Translated, it gives CASSLSPDHSYNEQFF.

This clonotype has just a few counts. The chain has TRBV5-1 and TRBJ2-7; D is ambiguous. Trimming stripped 2 bases from V and 5 bases from J, with 8 bases between. CDR3 size: 12 residues. Germline lookup yields CDR1 SGHRS and CDR2 YFSETQ. CDR3 nucleotide sequence: TGCGCCAGCAGCTTTCAGGACCACGAGCAGTACTTC. This encodes CASSFQDHEQYF.

Only a few counts were recorded for this clonotype. The chain combines TRBV20-1 with TRBJ2-3, with D tentatively TRBD2 (6 bases). From germline, CDR1 is DFQATT and CDR2 SNEGSKA (reference sequence). The CDR3 totals 17 residues. Deletions cut 0 bases from V and 0 bases from J, with 16 bases between. DNA for the CDR3: TGCAGTGCTAGAGAAGGGAGGAAAAGCGGCAGCACAGATACGCAGTATTTT. Translation: CSAREGRKSGSTDTQYF.

The chain recombines TRBV30 with TRBJ2-2; TRBD1 matches at 7 bases. J lost 7 bases, V lost 8 bases, and 22 bases had no gene match. The germline V gene encodes CDR1 GTSNPN and CDR2 SVGIG (reference sequence). The CDR3 extends over 17 amino acids. The CDR3 here is CATVRQPRDSFVGELFF. As DNA, the CDR3 is TGTGCCACCGTTCGACAACCAAGGGACAGTTTCGTCGGGGAGCTGTTTTTT.

This clonotype occurred a few times. The chain is built from TRBV7-9 and TRBJ2-5; no definite D call. CDR1 and CDR2 from the germline V gene are SEHNR and FQNEAQ (reference sequence). Trimming removed 5 bases at V and 5 bases at J, with 9 bases between. The CDR3 is 12 residues long. The CDR3 is CASSPHRETQYF. For the CDR3, the DNA is TGTGCCAGCAGCCCCCACCGGGAGACCCAGTACTTC.

This chain connects TRBV12-5 to TRBJ1-1, with 7 bases identical to TRBD1. CDR1 is LGHNT and CDR2 is FRNRAP in the germline V gene. The CDR3 is made up of 16 amino acids. The V and J ends lost 6 bases and 4 bases, in that order; junction bases with no gene match: 14. The CDR3 region has the DNA TGTGCTAGTGGCTACTCCGGGACAGTCCAAACCACTGAAGCTTTCTTT. Its translation is CASGYSGTVQTTEAFF.

This clonotype was counted a few times. The rearrangement uses TRBV25-1 and TRBJ2-1, with 12 nucleotides matching TRBD2. The CDR3 is 16 amino acids. Germline lookup yields CDR1 MGHDK and CDR2 SYGVNS. Losses at the gene ends were 7 bases for V and 7 bases for J; bases not matched to a gene: 11. CDR3 protein: CASKSQLAGGSNEQFF. The DNA of the CDR3 is TGTGCCAGCAAATCCCAACTAGCGGGAGGAAGTAATGAGCAGTTCTTC.

The chain joins TRBV20-1 to TRBJ2-3; D is undetermined. The CDR3 has 14 residues. Germline V gives CDR1 DFQATT, CDR2 SNEGSKA (reference sequence). Trimming pared 3 bases from V and 2 bases from J, leaving 12 bases between. The DNA of the CDR3 is TGCAGTGCTAGTTTGGGTGCTACCACAGATACGCAGTATTTT. The encoded protein is CSASLGATTDTQYF.

This clonotype has only a few counts. The rearrangement links TRBV24-1 to TRBJ2-1; 7 bases agree with TRBD1. Trimming took 9 bases from V and 5 from J; bases not matched to a gene: 12. CDR1 and CDR2 from the germline V gene are KGHDR and SFDVKD. CDR3 size: 15 residues. CDR3 nucleotides: TGTGCCACCTCATGGGGCCGGGACAGTCACAATGAGCAGTTCTTC. It specifies CATSWGRDSHNEQFF.

This clonotype came up a few times. The V call is TRBV5-4, the J call TRBJ2-5; 10 nucleotides agree with TRBD1. This CDR3 has 15 residues. The germline CDR1 and CDR2 sequences are SGHNT and YYREEE (reference sequence). V dropped 4 bases and J dropped 5; count of bases not matched to a gene: 8. The CDR3 sequence: CASSERTGGSETQYF. The DNA for the CDR3 is TGTGCCAGCAGCGAGAGGACAGGGGGGAGCGAGACCCAGTACTTC.

This clonotype occurred a few times. The gene calls are TRBV7-2 and TRBJ1-1; D gene uncertain. The length of the CDR3 is 17 residues. Germline CDR1 is SGHTA and CDR2 is FQGNSA. Trimming stripped 1 base from V and 1 base from J, with 16 bases between. CDR3 residues: CASSLVVLREKNTEAFF. In nucleotides, the CDR3 is TGTGCCAGCAGCTTAGTCGTCTTGCGGGAGAAGAACACTGAAGCTTTCTTT. Full variable domain (outside the CDR3, taken from reference TRBV7-2 and TRBJ1-1): GAGVSQSPSNKVTEKGKDVELRCDPISGHTALYWYRQSLGQGLEFLIYFQGNSAPDKSGLPSDRFSAERTGGSVSTLTIQRTQQEDSAVYLCASSLVVLREKNTEAFFGQGTRLTVV.

The genes are TRBV7-9 and TRBJ2-1; D perhaps matches TRBD2 (5 bases). Trimming cost V 10 bases and J 0 bases, with 13 bases left between them. CDR1 SEHNR and CDR2 FQNEAQ come from the germline V gene (reference sequence). The CDR3 sequence is 14 residues long. CDR3 DNA: TGTGCCATTGAAGCGGCCAGCTCCTACAATGAGCAGTTCTTC. It codes for CAIEAASSYNEQFF.

This chain connects TRBV6-2 or TRBV6-3 to TRBJ2-7, with 13 bases lining up with TRBD2. V was clipped by 4 bases and J by 6 bases; unmatched bases: 3. The CDR3 spans 14 residues. Germline CDR1 is MNHEY and CDR2 is SVGEGT. Here the CDR3 DNA reads TGTGCCAGCAGTTTCGGACTAGCGGGAGTCGAGCAGTACTTC. Residues: CASSFGLAGVEQYF.

The V gene is TRBV7-2, the J gene TRBJ1-1; D not resolved. Between the trimmed V and J ends, which lost 8 bases and 5 bases, there was a span of 9 bases. The V gene's germline CDR1 is SGHTA and CDR2 FQGNSA. This CDR3 is 11 amino acids long. For the CDR3, the DNA is TGTGCCAGCTCCCGAACGACTGAAGCTTTCTTT. Translated, it gives CASSRTTEAFF.

In its sample, this clonotype was seen a few times. J is TRBJ1-1 and V is TRBV11-1; D ambiguous. CDR3 size: 12 residues. Germline V lookup: CDR1 SGHAT, CDR2 FQDESV (reference sequence). Trimming shortened V by 5 bases and J by 7 bases, and 11 bases separated the two germline ends. CDR3 sequence reads: CASSVRLSEAFF. CDR3 sequence (DNA): TGTGCCAGCAGCGTACGATTAAGTGAAGCTTTCTTT.

The genes are TRBV5-1 and TRBJ2-2, with 7 nucleotides matching TRBD2. The V gene end was trimmed by 3 bases and the J gene end by 4 bases; junction bases not matched to a gene: 6. Germline CDR1 SGHRS, CDR2 YFSETQ. The length of the CDR3 is 15 residues. The CDR3 loop is CASSSRGESTGELFF. CDR3 DNA: TGCGCCAGCAGCTCCCGGGGGGAGAGCACCGGGGAGCTGTTTTTT.

The rearrangement links TRBV7-2 to TRBJ2-3; 11 positions match TRBD2. The CDR3 sequence is 16 residues long. J lost 2 bases, V lost 5 bases, and 6 bases had no gene match. Germline V CDR1 and CDR2: SGHTA, FQGNSA. CDR3 coding DNA: TGTGCCAGCAGCATGAGACTAGCGGGATACACAGATACGCAGTATTTT. As protein: CASSMRLAGYTDTQYF.

As concerns this clonotype: At one of its ends the junction is not consistent with the germline gene, which may arise from a read error. The genes are TRBV20-1 and TRBJ2-1; TRBD2 matches 7 bases. Germline assignment: CDR1 DFQATT and CDR2 SNEGSKA (reference sequence). The CDR3 has 16 amino acids. The CDR3 DNA follows: TGCTGTGCTAGCCCCTCCAGCGGGGACCCTCTCAATGAGCAGTTCTTC. Its translation is CCASPSSGDPLNEQFF.

This clonotype was counted a few times. The chain joins TRBV6-1 to TRBJ2-6; D not resolved. Trimming took off 6 bases at V and 2 bases at J, with 14 bases between the two ends. The CDR3 totals 16 residues. CDR1 is MNHNS and CDR2 is SASEGT in the germline V gene. The DNA for the CDR3 is TGTGCCAGCAGCCGATGGCCTAACCCTGGGGCCAACGTCCTGACTTTC. Protein product: CASSRWPNPGANVLTF.

The chain is built from TRBV28 and TRBJ1-1, with D hard to call. V gave up 6 bases and J gave up 4 bases, with 6 bases separating them. The CDR3 is 11 amino acids. CDR1 and CDR2 from the germline V gene are MDHEN and SYDVKM. Here the CDR3 reads CASRQLTEAFF. CDR3 DNA: TGTGCCAGCAGACAACTCACTGAAGCTTTCTTT.